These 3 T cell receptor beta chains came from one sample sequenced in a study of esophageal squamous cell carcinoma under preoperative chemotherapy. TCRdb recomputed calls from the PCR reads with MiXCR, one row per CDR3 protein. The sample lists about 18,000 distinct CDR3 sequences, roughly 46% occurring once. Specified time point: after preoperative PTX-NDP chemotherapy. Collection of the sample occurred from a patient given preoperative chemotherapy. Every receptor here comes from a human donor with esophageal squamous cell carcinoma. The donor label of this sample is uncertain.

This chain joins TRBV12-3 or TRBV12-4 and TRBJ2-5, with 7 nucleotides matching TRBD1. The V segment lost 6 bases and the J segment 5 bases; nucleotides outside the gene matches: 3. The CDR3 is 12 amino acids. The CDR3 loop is CASRGQTETQYF. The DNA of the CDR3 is TGTGCCAGCAGGGGACAGACGGAGACCCAGTACTTC.

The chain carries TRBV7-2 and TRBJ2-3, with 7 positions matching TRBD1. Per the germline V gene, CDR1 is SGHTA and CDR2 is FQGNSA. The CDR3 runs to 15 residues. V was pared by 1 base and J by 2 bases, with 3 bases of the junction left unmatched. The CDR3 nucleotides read TGTGCCAGCAGCTTAGAGGGACAGCTCACAGATACGCAGTATTTT. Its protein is CASSLEGQLTDTQYF.

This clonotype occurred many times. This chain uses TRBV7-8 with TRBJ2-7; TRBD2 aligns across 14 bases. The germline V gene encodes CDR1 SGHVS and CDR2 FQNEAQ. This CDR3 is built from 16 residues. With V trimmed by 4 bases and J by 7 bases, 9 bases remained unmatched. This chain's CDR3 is CASSSRLAGGIDEQYF. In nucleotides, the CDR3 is TGTGCCAGCAGCTCGAGACTAGCGGGGGGGATAGATGAGCAGTACTTC.